The text below deals with one TCR beta chain. This specimen belongs to a study of cytotoxic CD8 clonotypes in ibrutinib-treated CLL. This CDR3 contains 22 residues. From germline, CDR1 is MDHEN and CDR2 SYDVKM. V dropped 3 bases and J dropped 3; count of bases not matched to a gene: 25. The protocol was immunoSEQ multiplex PCR, while the TCRdb copy is restricted to in-frame clones and leaves out a portion. The table has fewer than 90,000 clones, 86% seen once. The chain couples TRBV28 to TRBJ1-5; 8 nucleotides line up with TRBD1. This clonotype was obtained from a human donor with chronic lymphocytic leukemia. The specimen comprised PBMCs, sampled before ibrutinib treatment. DNA for the CDR3: TGTGCCAGCAGTTTTAAAGAGCTACCCAGGGGGCGTTTTCGGGCTCTCAATCAGCCCCAGCATTTT. This translates into CASSFKELPRGRFRALNQPQHF. Full variable domain (rest looked up from reference TRBV28 and TRBJ1-5): DVKVTQSSRYLVKRTGEKVFLECVQDMDHENMFWYRQDPGLGLRLIYFSYDVKMKEKGDIPEGYSVSREKKERFSLILESASTNQTSMYLCASSFKELPRGRFRALNQPQHFGDGTRLSIL.